This is a list of T cell receptor beta chains from one sample in a study of T cells in Graves' hyperthyroidism and ophthalmopathy. Using its own MiXCR run on the multiplex PCR reads, TCRdb lists one record per CDR3 protein. The table includes 600,000 to 850,000 distinct CDR3 sequences, 18% detected once. The specimen was blood. Every receptor here comes from a woman aged 45-65 years with Graves' hyperthyroidism that later progressed to Graves' ophthalmopathy. Each CDR3 is given with its conserved first and last residue. The D gene is left open where the match is weak.

v_call: TRBV6-1; cdr3_length: 14; d_call: -; j_call: TRBJ2-3; cdr3_aa: CASRRMGGADTQYF
v_call: TRBV11-2; cdr3_length: 16; d_call: TRBD1; j_call: TRBJ2-5; cdr3_aa: CASSSSRDRVWETQYF
v_call: TRBV20-1; cdr3_length: 16; d_call: TRBD1; j_call: TRBJ2-4; cdr3_aa: CSASHPRQGAKNIQYF
v_call: TRBV6-5; cdr3_length: 16; d_call: -; j_call: TRBJ1-4; cdr3_aa: CASSYSSGRAREKLFF
v_call: TRBV2; cdr3_length: 13; d_call: -; j_call: TRBJ2-3; cdr3_aa: CATRGRLTDTQYF
v_call: TRBV6-1; cdr3_length: 17; d_call: -; j_call: TRBJ1-5; cdr3_aa: CASSEAGWAGNNQPQHF
v_call: TRBV10-3; cdr3_length: 11; d_call: -; j_call: TRBJ1-1; cdr3_aa: CAISESRGAFF
v_call: TRBV18; cdr3_length: 14; d_call: -; j_call: TRBJ1-1; cdr3_aa: CASSPPWGNTEAFF
v_call: TRBV4-1; cdr3_length: 15; d_call: TRBD2; j_call: TRBJ2-7; cdr3_aa: CASSQAPGTSGLQYF
v_call: TRBV27; cdr3_length: 13; d_call: TRBD1; j_call: TRBJ1-2; cdr3_aa: CASSLSGQDGYTF
v_call: TRBV5-8; cdr3_length: 15; d_call: -; j_call: TRBJ1-3; cdr3_aa: CASSGDRDRGNTIYF
v_call: TRBV5-6; cdr3_length: 14; d_call: -; j_call: TRBJ2-2; cdr3_aa: CASSLPGSTGELFF
v_call: TRBV20-1; cdr3_length: 14; d_call: -; j_call: TRBJ2-7; cdr3_aa: CSARDQHVPPEQYF
v_call: TRBV6-6; cdr3_length: 15; d_call: TRBD1; j_call: TRBJ1-2; cdr3_aa: CASSYGDRKNYGYTF
v_call: TRBV2; cdr3_length: 14; d_call: TRBD2; j_call: TRBJ2-7; cdr3_aa: CASRAGAAPYEQYF
v_call: TRBV5-8; cdr3_length: 14; d_call: -; j_call: TRBJ1-1; cdr3_aa: CASSPGPIWREAFF
v_call: TRBV12-3/TRBV12-4; cdr3_length: 11; d_call: -; j_call: TRBJ1-3; cdr3_aa: CASSFRVDIYF
v_call: TRBV10-2; cdr3_length: 15; d_call: -; j_call: TRBJ1-1; cdr3_aa: CASSESTRDNTEAFF
v_call: TRBV7-9; cdr3_length: 15; d_call: -; j_call: TRBJ1-2; cdr3_aa: CASSLGMGAGYGYTF
v_call: TRBV7-9; cdr3_length: 13; d_call: -; j_call: TRBJ1-1; cdr3_aa: CASRSQVNTEAFF
v_call: TRBV6-1; cdr3_length: 15; d_call: -; j_call: TRBJ2-2; cdr3_aa: CASSERPGSYGELFF
v_call: TRBV12-3/TRBV12-4; cdr3_length: 15; d_call: TRBD1; j_call: TRBJ1-4; cdr3_aa: CASSPPGGGNEKLFF
v_call: TRBV14; cdr3_length: 15; d_call: -; j_call: TRBJ2-1; cdr3_aa: CASSQGSASNNEQFF
v_call: TRBV4-2; cdr3_length: 16; d_call: TRBD1; j_call: TRBJ2-6; cdr3_aa: CASSQVTGTGANVLTF
v_call: TRBV28; cdr3_length: 16; d_call: TRBD1; j_call: TRBJ2-6; cdr3_aa: CASIKTGRSGANVLTF
v_call: TRBV7-9; cdr3_length: 14; d_call: -; j_call: TRBJ2-7; cdr3_aa: CASSFASGANEQYF
v_call: TRBV3-1; cdr3_length: 14; d_call: -; j_call: TRBJ2-7; cdr3_aa: CASSQKQGGVEQYF
v_call: TRBV14; cdr3_length: 13; d_call: -; j_call: TRBJ1-1; cdr3_aa: CASSQERGTEAFF
v_call: TRBV7-3; cdr3_length: 17; d_call: TRBD2; j_call: TRBJ2-5; cdr3_aa: CASSLGPSGGPQETQYF
v_call: TRBV7-9; cdr3_length: 12; d_call: -; j_call: TRBJ1-4; cdr3_aa: CASSLALQKLFF
v_call: TRBV7-9; cdr3_length: 13; d_call: -; j_call: TRBJ2-7; cdr3_aa: CASSLPRSYEQYF
v_call: TRBV6-1; cdr3_length: 14; d_call: -; j_call: TRBJ1-5; cdr3_aa: CASSELGGNQPQHF
v_call: TRBV30; cdr3_length: 13; d_call: TRBD1; j_call: TRBJ2-7; cdr3_aa: CAWTIGTDNQQYF
v_call: TRBV12-3/TRBV12-4; cdr3_length: 14; d_call: -; j_call: TRBJ2-5; cdr3_aa: CASSLLTGGETQYF
v_call: TRBV7-2; cdr3_length: 12; d_call: -; j_call: TRBJ2-7; cdr3_aa: CASSLGRYEQYF
v_call: TRBV11-3; cdr3_length: 12; d_call: -; j_call: TRBJ2-1; cdr3_aa: CASSAGLGEQFF
v_call: TRBV7-9; cdr3_length: 14; d_call: -; j_call: TRBJ1-5; cdr3_aa: CASSSDSANQPQHF
v_call: TRBV7-2; cdr3_length: 15; d_call: -; j_call: TRBJ1-5; cdr3_aa: CASTLGGAVGQPQHF
v_call: TRBV19; cdr3_length: 15; d_call: -; j_call: TRBJ2-1; cdr3_aa: CASSLPGPGFNEQFF
v_call: TRBV7-9; cdr3_length: 15; d_call: -; j_call: TRBJ2-2; cdr3_aa: CASSVRNPNTGELFF
v_call: TRBV6-5; cdr3_length: 16; d_call: TRBD2; j_call: TRBJ2-2; cdr3_aa: CASSYRGGASTGELFF
v_call: TRBV3-1; cdr3_length: 16; d_call: TRBD2; j_call: TRBJ2-3; cdr3_aa: CASSQLAGGTTDTQYF
v_call: TRBV3-1; cdr3_length: 14; d_call: TRBD2; j_call: TRBJ2-7; cdr3_aa: CANSPGLAAYEQHF
v_call: TRBV6-5; cdr3_length: 15; d_call: -; j_call: TRBJ2-1; cdr3_aa: CASSYGRGGYNEQFF
v_call: TRBV6-1; cdr3_length: 17; d_call: -; j_call: TRBJ1-2; cdr3_aa: CASSEDSGTAGSRSYTF
v_call: TRBV20-1; cdr3_length: 16; d_call: -; j_call: TRBJ2-2; cdr3_aa: CSAARLAGSNTGELFF
v_call: TRBV7-8; cdr3_length: 18; d_call: TRBD1; j_call: TRBJ1-5; cdr3_aa: CASSNRDRDFVSNQPQHF